This TCR beta chain was identified during a study of identifying expanded T cells in peripheral blood (dated by TCRdb to 2018 to 2020). About the study as a whole: Separate aliquots of the same genomic DNA pool were sequenced to produce technical replicates, and four replicates were compared in pairs. What the work shows at the level of the full study, not this receptor alone: It was expected by the authors that biological variance in healthy repertoires might increase further over much longer intervals, such as months to years. Variance in clone template counts between approximately two-week samples significantly increased with total template count across all healthy donors. The binomial model flagged approximately 1.3 differentially abundant clones between technical replicates but 15 to 17 over roughly 2 weeks and roughly 19 over about four weeks. Across all healthy-donor time intervals, the beta-binomial model significantly cut both the number of clones called differentially abundant and the false-positive rate.

The immunoSEQ Assay, which uses bias-controlled multiplex PCR amplification of genomic DNA, was used to profile TCRbeta CDR3 regions. Processing in the source paper ran as follows. The absolute abundance of each unique TCRbeta CDR3 region was quantified after sequences were collapsed and filtered. Differential abundance was tested with two models: a binomial (Fisher-equivalent) model and a beta-binomial model that adds time-dependent variance fitted from healthy donors. Any clone with fewer than 5 combined templates was excluded, and a clone was called differentially abundant if its Benjamini-Hochberg FDR was below 0.01. Using the form v = (b*log(k)+a)^2, the beta-binomial variance was modeled as a function of the total template count across the two samples. The clones in this table, taken by TCRdb from immuneACCESS, are in-frame only. Not every clone is retained; where verified, under half of the shortfall comes from an unresolved V gene, and the cause of the rest is unknown. The V and J calls and clone size were taken over from that table, and D and trimming were inferred from the DNA. The sample table holds more than 85,000 clones, of which approximately 90% were seen once. Over 12% of the sample belongs to the ten largest clones.

From its cysteine to its phenylalanine, the CDR3 spans 13 amino acids. Here the CDR3 DNA is all that survives: 39 bases in frame from base 1. This clone was counted only a few times. This receptor's antigen is unknown. The record has no base qualities; no much larger clone is one base away. During the collection period, no infections or other immune events were recorded for the healthy donors. Blood repertoires from healthy donors were used as a training cohort for calibrating time-dependent variance in a beta-binomial model of differential abundance of T-cell clones. The training cohort included approximately 10 healthy donors, of whom 3 were female and 7 were male. On average the donors were around 39 years old, and their ages spanned about 29 to 65 years. Whole blood from each healthy donor was obtained from a commercial supplier and was collected at three time points roughly 14 days apart. Genomic DNA was extracted from unsorted whole blood for immunosequencing.

This receptor chain uses TRBV1 and TRBJ1-5; the table assigns TRBD1, which was not confirmed against the DNA. TRBV1 is a pseudogene segment. This receptor was taken from a person aged 18 to 75 in good health. Sequencing was performed on blood. DNA sequence: TGCACCAGCAGCCCGACAGACAATCAGCCCCAGCATTTT. This codes for CTSSPTDNQPQHF.